The 29 T cell receptor beta chains below all came from one sample that was sequenced in a study of CD8+CD57+ T cells in acquired aplastic anemia. The authors sequenced patients whose flow cytometry had shown CD8+CD57+ cell expansion. Profiles of TCR beta VDJ and CDR3 were generated from a genomic DNA template. TCRdb reprocessed the reads via MiXCR and lists one record per CDR3 protein. Of approximately 180,000 distinct CDR3 sequences listed, approximately 52% were seen once; the top ten hold around 2%. The source material was sorted CD4+, CD8+, or CD8+CD57+ T cells (not recorded which) from PBMCs. Source of these receptors: a human donor with aplastic anemia.

J is TRBJ2-2 and V is TRBV9, with D uncertain. Trimming pared 0 bases from V and 4 bases from J, leaving 13 bases between. The CDR3 is 16 residues long. CDR1 is SGDLS, CDR2 YYNGEE, per germline. CDR3 DNA: TGTGCCAGCAGCGTAGTTCCCCAGCCGAGCACCGGGGAGCTGTTTTTT. Translated: CASSVVPQPSTGELFF.

This clonotype has a handful of counts. The chain uses TRBV24-1 and TRBJ2-1, with TRBD2 matching over 9 bases. CDR3 length equals 15 residues. Per the germline V gene, CDR1 is KGHDR and CDR2 is SFDVKD. The ends lost 5 bases at V and 5 bases at J; junction bases unmatched: 6. The CDR3 spells CATSGRRGGNNEQFF. In nucleotides, the CDR3 is TGTGCCACCAGTGGTAGGCGGGGGGGGAACAATGAGCAGTTCTTC.

This clonotype occurred many times. V usage is TRBV14 and J usage is TRBJ2-7, with D uncertain. Germline V gene sequence: CDR1 SGHDN, CDR2 FVKESK. The CDR3 is 14 amino acids. V was clipped by 1 base and J by 6 bases, with 13 bases between them. The CDR3 reads CASSQAGPRAEQYF. CDR3 coding DNA: TGTGCCAGCAGCCAAGCTGGCCCAAGGGCCGAGCAGTACTTC.

This clonotype was detected only once. The rearrangement joins TRBV20-1 to TRBJ1-1; weak D call: TRBD1 (6 bases). V was clipped by 8 bases and J by 13 bases, with 20 bases between them. The CDR3 sequence is 11 residues long. Germline V lookup: CDR1 DFQATT, CDR2 SNEGSKA (reference sequence). For the CDR3, the DNA is TGCAGTCAAGAATCCGGGACAAAGTTTTTCTTT. This codes for CSQESGTKFFF.

The V call is TRBV19, the J call TRBJ2-1; 10 bases agree with TRBD2. Germline CDR1 and CDR2: LNHDA and SQIVND (reference sequence). After removal of 6 bases from V and 5 bases from J, the junction contained 7 bases not matched to a gene. This CDR3 region has 15 residues. DNA for the CDR3: TGTGCCAGTAGGACATTAGCGGGGGGAGACAATGAGCAGTTCTTC. Its translation: CASRTLAGGDNEQFF. Filled out from reference TRBV19 and TRBJ2-1, the complete variable domain reads DGGITQSPKYLFRKEGQNVTLSCEQNLNHDAMYWYRQDPGQGLRLIYYSQIVNDFQKGDIAEGYSVSREKKESFPLTVTSAQKNPTAFYLCASRTLAGGDNEQFFGPGTRLTVL.

This clonotype showed up many times. The chain is built from TRBV20-1 and TRBJ2-5; TRBD1 matches at 8 bases. J was trimmed by 9 bases and V by 6 bases; bases with no gene match: 9. The CDR3 loop spans 12 amino acids. Germline CDR1 is DFQATT and CDR2 is SNEGSKA (reference sequence). CDR3 sequence: CSAAGGADAQYF. CDR3 bases: TGCAGTGCCGCAGGGGGCGCCGATGCCCAGTACTTC.

Remarks on this clonotype: It may be a read error: a sequence one base away is much more abundant. The chain employs TRBV18 and TRBJ2-7; 8 nucleotides align to TRBD1. The CDR3 runs to 15 residues. CDR1 is KGHSH, CDR2 LQKENI, per germline. In DNA form, the CDR3 reads TGTGCCAGCCCACCTCAGGGGGCGCGGTCCTACGAGCAGTACTTC. Residues: CASPPQGARSYEQYF.

This clonotype was recorded many times. V gene TRBV19 combines with J gene TRBJ1-4, with unresolved D. The CDR3 covers 15 residues. Germline V lookup: CDR1 LNHDA, CDR2 SQIVND (reference sequence). V lost 0 bases to trimming and J lost 8 bases, with 13 bases between them. CDR3 DNA sequence: TGTGCCAGTAGTATAGATCAGTCAGCCGAAGAAAAACTGTTTTTT. Its translation: CASSIDQSAEEKLFF.

The CDR3 region has the DNA TGTGCCAGCAGTTCCCTCTGGGGGAACCAAGAGACCCAGTACTTC. It specifies CASSSLWGNQETQYF. This rearrangement joins TRBV28 to TRBJ2-5; D may be TRBD1 or TRBD2 (5 bases each). The V end lost 4 bases, the J end lost 0 bases, and 12 bases lay between the germline ends. The CDR3 extends over 15 amino acids. Germline assignment: CDR1 MDHEN and CDR2 SYDVKM.

This clonotype was detected ten times or more. The V and J genes are TRBV20-1 and TRBJ2-5, with D hard to call. V gave up 6 bases and J gave up 0 bases, with 11 bases separating them. Germline values: CDR1 DFQATT, CDR2 SNEGSKA (reference sequence). CDR3 length: 13 amino acids. The CDR3 DNA is TGCAGTGCCTACGGGCGTAACCAAGAGACCCAGTACTTC. It codes for CSAYGRNQETQYF.

V and J are TRBV7-6 and TRBJ1-5; unclear D gene. Looked up from germline, CDR1 is SGHVS and CDR2 is FNYEAQ. The CDR3 is 12 residues long. Trimming cost V 1 base and J 8 bases, with 6 bases left between them. Here the CDR3 reads CASSLVGEPQHF. The CDR3, as DNA: TGTGCCAGCAGCTTAGTCGGGGAGCCCCAGCATTTT. Together with reference TRBV7-6 and TRBJ1-5, the CDR3 gives the full variable domain: GAGVSQSPRYKVTKRGQDVALRCDPISGHVSLYWYRQALGQGPEFLTYFNYEAQQDKSGLPNDRFSAERPEGSISTLTIQRTEQRDSAMYRCASSLVGEPQHFGDGTRLSIL.

This clonotype was detected a few times. The J gene is TRBJ2-7, the V gene TRBV7-8; perhaps TRBD1 as D (5 bases). V lost 1 base to trimming and J lost 5 bases, with 18 bases between them. Germline V gene data show CDR1 as SGHVS and CDR2 as FQNEAQ. The CDR3 has 16 amino acids. The CDR3, as DNA: TGTGCCAGCAGCTTAGACGTCTGGCAGGGAAGCCACGAGCAGTACTTC. Translation gives CASSLDVWQGSHEQYF. The full variable domain, completed using reference TRBV7-8 and TRBJ2-7, is GAGVSQSPRYKVAKRGQDVALRCDPISGHVSLFWYQQALGQGPEFLTYFQNEAQLDKSGLPSDRFFAERPEGSVSTLKIQRTQQEDSAVYLCASSLDVWQGSHEQYFGPGTRLTVT.

Ten or more counts support this clonotype. The gene calls are TRBV6-4 and TRBJ1-6; 7 bases line up with TRBD1. Losses at the gene ends were 3 bases for V and 7 bases for J; bases not matched to a gene: 6. The CDR3 extends over 15 amino acids. The V gene's germline CDR1 is MRHNA and CDR2 SNTAGT. Here the CDR3 reads CASSEVEQGNSPLHF. CDR3 coding DNA: TGTGCCAGCAGTGAAGTGGAACAGGGGAATTCACCCCTCCACTTT.

In this sample, this clonotype turned up many times. V gene TRBV6-1 combines with J gene TRBJ1-1; D is unresolved. Germline-derived CDR1 and CDR2 are MNHNS and SASEGT. The V and J ends lost 0 bases and 6 bases respectively, with 8 bases between them. The CDR3 length is 13 residues. The CDR3 nucleotides read TGTGCCAGCAGTGAAGCCCGGGTGGCTGAAGCTTTCTTT. It is translated as CASSEARVAEAFF.

The J gene is TRBJ1-2, the V gene TRBV10-3; a weak D match, TRBD1 (5 bases). Trimming removed 2 bases at V and 1 base at J, with 8 bases between. From germline, CDR1 is ENHRY and CDR2 SYGVKD. The CDR3 is 14 amino acids. The CDR3 DNA reads TGTGCCATCAGTGAGGGGGGGTTTAACTATGGCTACACCTTC. Translating it yields CAISEGGFNYGYTF.

This clonotype was observed many times. The chain has TRBV7-2 and TRBJ1-4, with no clear D. Germline CDR1 is SGHTA and CDR2 is FQGNSA. This CDR3 is 12 amino acids long. The V and J ends lost 5 bases and 8 bases respectively, with 9 bases between them. The CDR3 reads CASSPGTEKLFF. For the CDR3, the DNA is TGTGCCAGCAGCCCCGGTACGGAAAAACTGTTTTTT.

The chain recombines TRBV19 with TRBJ1-4; D is perhaps TRBD1 (5 bases). The CDR3 is 13 residues long. CDR1 is LNHDA and CDR2 is SQIVND in the germline V gene (reference sequence). V lost 7 bases and J 3 bases, leaving 9 bases between the germline ends. CDR3 loop: CASNGGSNEKLFF. DNA of the CDR3: TGTGCCAGTAATGGGGGATCTAATGAAAAACTGTTTTTT.

This chain uses TRBV2 with TRBJ2-1; D ambiguous. CDR1 is SNHLY and CDR2 is FYNNEI in the germline V gene. V was clipped by 7 bases and J by 4 bases, with 11 bases between them. The CDR3 contains 13 residues. The chain's CDR3 is CASMQAQYNEQFF. The CDR3 nucleotides are TGTGCCAGCATGCAGGCACAGTACAATGAGCAGTTCTTC. Together with reference TRBV2 and TRBJ2-1, the CDR3 gives the full variable domain: EPEVTQTPSHQVTQMGQEVILRCVPISNHLYFYWYRQILGQKVEFLVSFYNNEISEKSEIFDDQFSVERPDGSNFTLKIRSTKLEDSAMYFCASMQAQYNEQFFGPGTRLTVL.

The chain combines TRBV2 with TRBJ1-2; D is perhaps TRBD1 (5 bases). The CDR3 totals 12 residues. V lost 3 bases, J lost 6 bases, and 8 bases lay in between. Germline assignment: CDR1 SNHLY and CDR2 FYNNEI. CDR3 sequence: CASSDGGDGYTF. CDR3 DNA: TGTGCCAGCAGTGACGGGGGGGATGGCTACACCTTC.

The chain has TRBV7-6 and TRBJ2-3; D is undetermined. The CDR3 runs 12 residues. From germline, CDR1 is SGHVS and CDR2 FNYEAQ. V was cut by 3 bases and J by 5 bases, with 6 bases left in between. The CDR3 region is CASSFWRDTQYF. In DNA form, the CDR3 reads TGTGCCAGCAGCTTCTGGCGAGATACGCAGTATTTT.

This chain links TRBV27 with TRBJ1-1; possible D gene TRBD1, 5 bases. CDR3 length: 12 amino acids. V dropped 4 bases and J dropped 10 bases, with 13 bases sitting between them. Germline V CDR1 and CDR2: MNHEY, SMNVEV (reference sequence). For the CDR3, the DNA is TGTGCCAGCAGTTCGATGCCAGGGCGAGCTTTCTTT. The encoded protein is CASSSMPGRAFF.

With respect to this clonotype: A much more abundant neighbour one base away suggests this may be a read error. J is TRBJ2-2 and V is TRBV12-3 or TRBV12-4; 7 positions match TRBD2. The CDR3 is 16 amino acids. This CDR3 reads CASSPSWTRNTGEPFF. The DNA of the CDR3 is TGTGCCAGCAGTCCTAGCTGGACTAGGAACACCGGGGAGCCGTTTTTT.

With respect to this clonotype: A much larger clone lies a single base off, so this may be a read error. The chain's CDR3 is CASNYRRGISYEQYF. CDR3 DNA: TGTGCCAGCAATTACCGGCGGGGCATATCCTACGAGCAGTACTTC. This rearrangement joins TRBV6-2 or TRBV6-3 to TRBJ2-7; tentatively, D is TRBD2 (6 bases). Per germline, CDR1 MNHEY and CDR2 SVGEGT. There are 15 residues in the CDR3.

The chain employs TRBV7-8 and TRBJ2-1; D call uncertain. CDR1 is SGHVS and CDR2 is FQNEAQ in the germline V gene. The CDR3 has 15 amino acids. The ends were cut back, 0 bases at V and 6 bases at J, with 12 bases in the middle. The chain's CDR3 is CASSLARRLGNEQFF. For the CDR3, the DNA is TGTGCCAGCAGCTTAGCGAGGCGGCTTGGCAATGAGCAGTTCTTC.

This clonotype was recorded a few times. The CDR3 DNA is TGTGCCAGCAGCTTAGTCGGCGAGGCCTACGAGCAGTACTTC. This codes for CASSLVGEAYEQYF. The chain links TRBV7-9 to TRBJ2-7, with D unresolved. Germline V gene data show CDR1 as SEHNR and CDR2 as FQNEAQ (reference sequence). The CDR3 is made up of 14 amino acids. V dropped 1 base and J dropped 2 bases, with 9 bases sitting between them.

The genes are TRBV19 and TRBJ1-1; D may be TRBD1 (5 bases). V was clipped by 5 bases and J by 3 bases, with 10 bases between them. The CDR3 runs to 13 residues. In germline, CDR1 is LNHDA, CDR2 SQIVND (reference sequence). CDR3 residues: CASSLVTDTEAFF. CDR3 nucleotides: TGTGCCAGTAGTCTTGTGACAGACACTGAAGCTTTCTTT.

This clonotype turned up a few times. The V gene is TRBV20-1, the J gene TRBJ1-6; 11 nucleotides align to TRBD1. With 6 bases clipped from V and 7 bases from J, the junction kept 8 bases outside the gene matches. Germline CDR1 reads DFQATT; CDR2 reads SNEGSKA (reference sequence). CDR3 length equals 15 residues. CDR3 amino acids: CSASGQGAENSPLHF. CDR3 DNA sequence: TGCAGTGCGTCTGGACAGGGGGCTGAGAATTCACCCCTCCACTTT.

At least ten counts were recorded for this clonotype. The chain employs TRBV29-1 and TRBJ1-1; 9 bases are shared with TRBD1. The CDR3 runs to 13 residues. CDR1 and CDR2 from the germline V gene are SQVTM and ANQGSEA. Trimming removed 7 bases from V and 5 bases from J; junction bases left unmatched: 8. CDR3 amino acids: CSAETGGLTEAFF. In DNA form, the CDR3 reads TGCAGCGCCGAGACAGGGGGGTTGACTGAAGCTTTCTTT.

J is TRBJ2-1 and V is TRBV24-1; TRBD1 aligns across 8 bases. With V trimmed by 3 bases and J by 7 bases, 7 bases remained unmatched. The germline gives CDR1 KGHDR, CDR2 SFDVKD. The CDR3 covers 15 residues. The CDR3 loop reads CATSDTGQARNEQFF. In nucleotides, the CDR3 is TGTGCCACCAGTGATACGGGACAGGCTAGGAATGAGCAGTTCTTC.